This TCR beta chain comes out of a study of cytomegalovirus exposure and HLA in healthy donors. Study-wide results and limits: TCR beta sequences reportedly predicted most subjects' HLA-A and HLA-B alleles accurately.

PCR employed 60 Vbeta and 13 Jbeta primers. Assay used: immunoSEQ multiplex PCR; TCRdb lists only in-frame clones, some missing. The repertoire holds about 41,000 clones, with 65% to 85% as singletons. Worth noting for this clone: Its cognate antigen is unknown.

Trimming removed 3 bases at V and 2 bases at J, with 19 bases between. The CDR3 length is 17 residues. The germline V gene encodes CDR1 SGDLS and CDR2 YYNGEE. There were likely unrecorded immune exposures, though donors were nominally healthy when sampled. Sample: PBMCs. The chain employs TRBV9 and TRBJ2-3; perhaps TRBD1 as D (6 bases). The receptor comes from a man in his forties or fifties in good health and CMV-seronegative. The CDR3 loop reads CASSGRTTGPSTDTQYF. The CDR3 coding sequence is TGTGCCAGCAGCGGAAGGACCACAGGGCCCTCCACAGATACGCAGTATTTT.